These 16 T cell receptor beta chains share one sample of origin, sequenced in a study of OX40 agonist ivuxolimab in advanced cancers. Assay: immunoSEQ multiplex PCR; the TCRdb copy retains only in-frame clones and omits some. In the table there are tens of thousands of clones, approximately 90% of which are singletons. The source was CD4+ or CD8+ T cells sorted from blood, collected in a trial of the OX40 agonist ivuxolimab. The source of these receptors is an adult with an advanced solid tumor such as melanoma, head and neck, liver or kidney cancer.

The chain combines TRBV29-1 with TRBJ2-1; the match to TRBD1 covers 9 bases. The CDR3 spans 14 residues. Trimming cost V 6 bases and J 5 bases; bases outside gene matches: 8. The germline V gene encodes CDR1 SQVTM and CDR2 ANQGSEA. The CDR3 DNA sequence: TGCAGCGTAGAAACAGGGGGCTTCGACAATGAGCAGTTCTTC. Translating gives CSVETGGFDNEQFF.

This sequence joins TRBV29-1 and TRBJ2-7; D gene ambiguous. Trimming left V 5 bases short and J 10 bases short, with 21 bases between. The CDR3 loop spans 13 amino acids. The germline CDR1 and CDR2 sequences are SQVTM and ANQGSEA. CDR3 protein: CSVPRMELRVQYF. The CDR3 bases are TGCAGCGTTCCCCGGATGGAGTTAAGGGTACAGTACTTC.

This rearrangement joins TRBV19 to TRBJ2-3; D is perhaps TRBD1 (5 bases). This CDR3 comprises 13 residues. CDR1 is LNHDA and CDR2 is SQIVND in the germline V gene (reference sequence). Trimming took off 7 bases at V and 3 bases at J, with 11 bases between the two ends. The CDR3 nucleotides read TGTGCCAGTAACCCAGGGTTAACAGATACGCAGTATTTT. Translated: CASNPGLTDTQYF.

The rearrangement links TRBV6-1 to TRBJ2-3; D not resolved. The germline gives CDR1 MNHNS, CDR2 SASEGT. The CDR3 extends over 16 amino acids. Between the trimmed V and J ends, which lost 1 base and 0 bases, there was a span of 11 bases. CDR3 nucleotides: TGTGCCAGCAGTGAAGTTCGCGGAGCTAGCACAGATACGCAGTATTTT. This translates into CASSEVRGASTDTQYF.

The table lists this clone with a count of one. The CDR3 DNA sequence: TGTGCCAGCACAGGATTCCGGGAAGATAATTCACCCCTCCACTTT. This codes for CASTGFREDNSPLHF. This chain links TRBV7-8 with TRBJ1-6, with D hard to call. This CDR3 is built from 15 residues. V gave up 7 bases and J gave up 5 bases, with 15 bases separating them. Germline V gene data show CDR1 as SGHVS and CDR2 as FQNEAQ.

The chain links TRBV4-1 to TRBJ2-7, with D perhaps given as TRBD1 or TRBD2 (5 bases each). Trimming pared 7 bases from V and 6 bases from J, leaving 13 bases between. The CDR3 is made up of 12 amino acids. Per germline, CDR1 MGHRA and CDR2 YSYEKL. Here the CDR3 DNA reads TGCGCCAGCACAGGAGGCCAGGGCGAGCAGTACTTC. This gives the protein CASTGGQGEQYF.

The rearrangement links TRBV4-3 to TRBJ2-5; D is perhaps TRBD1 (8 bases). The CDR3 totals 17 residues. The V end was cut by 0 bases, the J end by 5 bases, with 19 bases between. Germline-derived CDR1 and CDR2 are LGHNA and YSLEER. CDR3 protein: CASSQDRKNRGGETQYF. For the CDR3, the DNA is TGCGCCAGCAGCCAAGATCGGAAGAACAGGGGGGGCGAGACCCAGTACTTC.

This clone came up a few times. The chain combines TRBV18 with TRBJ1-6, with D perhaps TRBD1 (6 bases). Trimming cost V 6 bases and J 10 bases, with 13 bases left between them. In germline, CDR1 is KGHSH, CDR2 LQKENI. The CDR3 has 13 residues. CDR3 loop: CASSPDRSSPLHF. CDR3 DNA: TGTGCCAGCTCCCCAGACAGGTCCTCACCCCTCCACTTT. The variable domain in full, completed from reference TRBV18 and TRBJ1-6, reads NAGVMQNPRHLVRRRGQEARLRCSPMKGHSHVYWYRQLPEEGLKFMVYLQKENIIDESGMPKERFSAEFPKEGPSILRIQQVVRGDSAAYFCASSPDRSSPLHFGNGTRLTVT.

V gene TRBV30 combines with J gene TRBJ2-1; 11 nucleotides align to TRBD1. The CDR3 consists of 15 residues. Germline V gene data show CDR1 as GTSNPN and CDR2 as SVGIG (reference sequence). V trimming: 2 bases; J trimming: 8 bases; junction bases outside the gene matches: 8. CDR3 bases: TGTGCCTGGAGTCCCGGGACAGGGGGTTGGGATGAGCAGTTCTTC. As protein: CAWSPGTGGWDEQFF.

The V gene is TRBV6-5, the J gene TRBJ1-5; D gene unclear. Trimming cost V 6 bases and J 0 bases, with 9 bases left between them. The CDR3 has 14 residues. CDR1 MNHEY and CDR2 SVGAGI come from the germline V gene. DNA for the CDR3: TGTGCCAGCAGCCTGGGGTATAGCAATCAGCCCCAGCATTTT. This encodes CASSLGYSNQPQHF.

This chain uses TRBV7-2 with TRBJ2-1; no definite D call. Germline V gene lookup returns CDR1 SGHTA and CDR2 FQGNSA. V was trimmed by 3 bases and J by 8 bases, leaving 8 bases between them. This CDR3 region has 12 residues. CDR3 amino acids: CASSFWLDEQFF. The CDR3 DNA is TGTGCCAGCAGCTTCTGGCTTGATGAGCAGTTCTTC. Filled out from reference TRBV7-2 and TRBJ2-1, the complete variable domain reads GAGVSQSPSNKVTEKGKDVELRCDPISGHTALYWYRQSLGQGLEFLIYFQGNSAPDKSGLPSDRFSAERTGGSVSTLTIQRTQQEDSAVYLCASSFWLDEQFFGPGTRLTVL.

This chain uses TRBV9 with TRBJ2-7; D assignment may be TRBD1 or TRBD2 (5 bases each). The ends were cut back, 2 bases at V and 2 bases at J, with 14 bases in the middle. Germline V gives CDR1 SGDLS, CDR2 YYNGEE. CDR3 length: 15 amino acids. The CDR3 region is CASSVSQGAAYEQYF. The CDR3 region has the DNA TGTGCCAGCAGCGTTTCCCAGGGAGCGGCCTACGAGCAGTACTTC.

CDR3 amino acids: CASSMGPMGETQYF. The CDR3 region has the DNA TGTGCCAGCAGTATGGGACCTATGGGAGAGACCCAGTACTTC. J is TRBJ2-5 and V is TRBV27; tentatively, D is TRBD1 or TRBD2 (5 bases each). The CDR3 spans 14 residues. The V end was cut by 5 bases, the J end by 4 bases, with 14 bases between. Germline-derived CDR1 and CDR2 are MNHEY and SMNVEV (reference sequence).

The chain is built from TRBV28 and TRBJ2-2, with D perhaps being TRBD1 or TRBD2 (5 bases each). Germline lookup yields CDR1 MDHEN and CDR2 SYDVKM. Trimming removed 3 bases at V and 7 bases at J, with 6 bases between. This CDR3 is 12 amino acids long. CDR3 sequence: CASSFGGGELFF. The CDR3 nucleotides read TGTGCCAGCAGTTTTGGGGGCGGGGAGCTGTTTTTT.

The rearrangement joins TRBV15 to TRBJ1-1, with a possible D match to TRBD1 (5 bases). Trimming left V 1 base short and J 8 bases short, with 5 bases between. The germline CDR1 and CDR2 sequences are LNHNV and YYDKDF (reference sequence). CDR3 size: 11 residues. The CDR3 DNA sequence: TGTGCCACCAGCAGAGGGACAGAAGCTTTCTTT. It encodes CATSRGTEAFF.

J is TRBJ2-2 and V is TRBV9, with TRBD2 as a possible D gene (6 bases). This CDR3 spans 16 amino acids. V shed 0 bases and J shed 2 bases, with 11 bases lying between them. The V gene's germline CDR1 is SGDLS and CDR2 YYNGEE. CDR3 in DNA: TGTGCCAGCAGCGTAGTGGCGGGGTTAAACACCGGGGAGCTGTTTTTT. Protein sequence: CASSVVAGLNTGELFF.